This T cell receptor beta chain was found in a study of T-cell reconstitution after alpha-beta-depleted transplantation in children. Whole-study findings and limits: Elevated TCRbeta diversity at day 60 was traced, in some patients, to surviving recipient T cells and thymic progenitors. One year after transplant, T-cell counts and diversity came mostly from newly produced T cells.

Library preparation (for TCRbeta) was performed with unique molecular identifiers. A single record per CDR3 protein comes from TCRdb applying MiXCR to the PCR reads. The sample holds roughly 280,000 distinct CDR3 sequences, about 9.9% seen once. This clonotype showed up many times. Its target is not known. Germline V gives CDR1 SNHLY, CDR2 FYNNEI. CDR3 length equals 13 residues. The V segment lost 6 bases and the J segment 5 bases; nucleotides outside the gene matches: 4. The chain employs TRBV2 and TRBJ2-1; TRBD1 aligns across 7 bases. The receptor comes from a male patient aged 2 to 9 who had a stem cell transplant for chronic granulomatous disease, so the T cells may come from the graft donor. This material consisted of peripheral blood, taken 180 days after TCRalphabeta/CD19-depleted stem cell transplant. The CDR3 DNA follows: TGTGCCAGCAGAAGGACAGGAGACAATGAGCAGTTCTTC. This encodes CASRRTGDNEQFF.